This entry lists 8 T cell receptor beta chains sequenced from one sample in a study of blood T cell repertoires in COVID-19 (dated by TCRdb to the early 2020s). Libraries came from the immunoSEQ multiplex PCR assay. Here the immuneACCESS table is served through TCRdb, limited to in-frame sequences with V and J called. Missing clones are a known gap in these copies; in checked studies unresolved V genes cover under half, and the rest lacks a known reason. The sample includes about 160,000 clones, with 75% to 90% observed a single time. Approximately 4.1% of the sample is taken by the ten largest. The sequenced material came from peripheral blood. The source is a woman aged 60-75 years with active or convalescent COVID-19.

This chain connects TRBV19 to TRBJ2-2; D is uncertain. V was clipped by 4 bases and J by 1 base, with 7 bases between them. Germline CDR1 LNHDA, CDR2 SQIVND (reference sequence). The CDR3 is made up of 14 amino acids. In DNA, the CDR3 is TGTGCCAGTAGTAGGTCAGTGAACACCGGGGAGCTGTTTTTT. Residues: CASSRSVNTGELFF.

V is TRBV5-6 and J is TRBJ2-5, with 7 bases identical to TRBD1. The CDR3 loop spans 14 amino acids. Germline V lookup: CDR1 SGHDT, CDR2 YYEEEE. J lost 4 bases, V lost 4 bases, and 7 bases had no gene match. The CDR3 region is CASSRTGIGETQYF. CDR3 nucleotides: TGTGCCAGCAGCCGGACAGGAATAGGAGAGACCCAGTACTTC. The full variable domain, completed using reference TRBV5-6 and TRBJ2-5, is DAGVTQSPTHLIKTRGQQVTLRCSPKSGHDTVSWYQQALGQGPQFIFQYYEEEERQRGNFPDRFSGHQFPNYSSELNVNALLLGDSALYLCASSRTGIGETQYFGPGTRLLVL.

The V call is TRBV6-6, the J call TRBJ2-7; 10 bases line up with TRBD2. Trimming at V came to 2 bases and at J to 7 bases, leaving 11 bases not matched to a gene. There are 16 residues in the CDR3. Germline V lookup: CDR1 MNHNY, CDR2 SVGAGI (reference sequence). CDR3 protein: CASSYGASGGPGEQYF. CDR3 bases: TGTGCCAGCAGTTACGGGGCTAGCGGGGGACCTGGGGAGCAGTACTTC.

The chain links TRBV5-1 to TRBJ1-1; 11 bases are shared with TRBD1. The germline V gene has CDR1 SGHRS and CDR2 YFSETQ. There are 17 residues in the CDR3. V shed 4 bases, J shed 1 base, and the junction held 9 bases outside the gene matches. The CDR3 spells CASSTTGQGAANTEAFF. CDR3 coding DNA: TGCGCCAGCAGCACCACCGGACAGGGGGCGGCGAACACTGAAGCTTTCTTT.

The chain has TRBV9 and TRBJ1-2, with 7 bases that match TRBD1. With 2 bases clipped from V and 3 bases from J, the junction kept 1 base outside the gene matches. The CDR3 sequence is 13 residues long. Germline CDR1 SGDLS, CDR2 YYNGEE. The CDR3 is CASSVTGDYGYTF. DNA for the CDR3: TGTGCCAGCAGCGTTACAGGGGACTATGGCTACACCTTC.

To note about this clone: The junction differs from germline at one of its ends, possibly a read error. This rearrangement joins TRBV15 to TRBJ1-2; tentatively, D is TRBD1 (5 bases). The CDR3 consists of 12 residues. CDR1 LNHNV and CDR2 YYDKDF come from the germline V gene (reference sequence). In DNA form, the CDR3 reads TGTGCCACAAGCAGGGAGGAGGCTGGCTACACCTTC. This translates into CATSREEAGYTF.

The chain employs TRBV30 and TRBJ1-6; D call uncertain. Per the germline V gene, CDR1 is GTSNPN and CDR2 is SVGIG (reference sequence). The CDR3 sequence is 14 residues long. V was shortened by 3 bases and J by 7 bases, with 13 bases between the two germline ends. The CDR3 DNA reads TGTGCCTGGAGCCTTTTTTGGGAGAATTCACCCCTCCACTTT. Protein product: CAWSLFWENSPLHF.

This chain uses TRBV4-1 with TRBJ2-7; 13 bases map to TRBD2. The CDR3 extends over 14 amino acids. In germline, CDR1 is MGHRA, CDR2 YSYEKL. Germline trimming cut 9 bases from V and 7 bases from J; bases unmatched to any gene: 9. Here the CDR3 DNA reads TGCGCCAGTTCGACTAGCGGGGGGTTGGGGGAGCAGTACTTC. Encoded protein: CASSTSGGLGEQYF.